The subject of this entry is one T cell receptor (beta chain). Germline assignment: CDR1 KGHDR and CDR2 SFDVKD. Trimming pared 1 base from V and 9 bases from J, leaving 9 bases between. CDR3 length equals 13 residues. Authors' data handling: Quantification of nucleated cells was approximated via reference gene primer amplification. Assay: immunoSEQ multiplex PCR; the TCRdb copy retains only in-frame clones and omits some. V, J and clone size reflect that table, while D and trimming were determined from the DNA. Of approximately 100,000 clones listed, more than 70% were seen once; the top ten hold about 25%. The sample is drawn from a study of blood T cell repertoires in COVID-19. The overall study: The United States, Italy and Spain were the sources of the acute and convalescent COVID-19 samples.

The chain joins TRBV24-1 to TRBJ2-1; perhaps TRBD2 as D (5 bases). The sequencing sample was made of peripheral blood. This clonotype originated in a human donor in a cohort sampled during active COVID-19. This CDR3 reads CATSDFDYLEQFF. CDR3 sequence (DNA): TGTGCCACCAGTGATTTTGACTACCTTGAGCAGTTCTTC.